These 9 T cell receptor beta chains were sequenced from one sample in a study of blood T cell repertoires in COVID-19. Libraries were prepared by immunoSEQ multiplex PCR; TCRdb keeps only in-frame clonotypes and omits some of them. The sample carries around 100,000 clones, 70% to 90% recorded once. Input material: peripheral blood. The origin of the receptors is a man aged 40-49 years with acute or convalescent COVID-19.

The chain has TRBV9 and TRBJ2-7, with D maybe TRBD2 (6 bases). Looked up from germline, CDR1 is SGDLS and CDR2 is YYNGEE. The CDR3 consists of 15 residues. Trimming shortened V by 3 bases and J by 0 bases, and 13 bases separated the two germline ends. CDR3 coding DNA: TGTGCCAGCAGCGCAGGCGGGGTTAGCTCCTACGAGCAGTACTTC. This sequence encodes CASSAGGVSSYEQYF.

The V gene is TRBV2, the J gene TRBJ2-7; maybe TRBD2 (5 bases). The germline gives CDR1 SNHLY, CDR2 FYNNEI. Trimming cost V 6 bases and J 3 bases, with 6 bases left between them. CDR3 length: 11 amino acids. The CDR3 DNA reads TGTGCCAGCAGGGAGGACTACGAGCAGTACTTC. Translated: CASREDYEQYF.

The chain employs TRBV4-1 and TRBJ2-5; 15 bases match TRBD2. The CDR3 has 19 residues. The germline gives CDR1 MGHRA, CDR2 YSYEKL. After removal of 4 bases from V and 0 bases from J, the junction contained 9 bases not matched to a gene. This chain's CDR3 is CASSPKRTSGGAYQETQYF. CDR3 DNA sequence: TGCGCCAGCAGCCCAAAGCGGACTAGCGGGGGGGCGTACCAAGAGACCCAGTACTTC.

This clone came up once. V gene TRBV6-2 or TRBV6-3 combines with J gene TRBJ1-5; D possibly corresponds to TRBD1 (5 bases). This CDR3 is built from 16 residues. Trimming stripped 0 bases from V and 0 bases from J, with 9 bases between. CDR1 is MNHEY, CDR2 SVGEGT, per germline. In nucleotides, the CDR3 is TGTGCCAGCAGTTACTCTGGGGCCCTTAGCAATCAGCCCCAGCATTTT. The encoded protein is CASSYSGALSNQPQHF.

The chain joins TRBV19 to TRBJ2-1, with D hard to call. There are 14 residues in the CDR3. CDR1 and CDR2 (germline): LNHDA, SQIVND (reference sequence). Trimming cost V 4 bases and J 0 bases, with 7 bases left between them. CDR3 sequence: CASSNQVSYNEQFF. DNA of the CDR3: TGTGCCAGTAGTAATCAGGTCTCCTACAATGAGCAGTTCTTC.

The CDR3 reads CASSLFPGAGDTIYF. As DNA, the CDR3 is TGTGCCAGCAGCTTGTTCCCAGGGGCAGGGGACACCATATATTTT. The chain carries TRBV5-4 and TRBJ1-3, with D possibly being TRBD1 (6 bases). Trimming took 1 base from V and 8 from J, leaving 16 bases between them. Germline lookup yields CDR1 SGHNT and CDR2 YYREEE (reference sequence). The CDR3 extends over 15 amino acids.

The J gene is TRBJ1-4, the V gene TRBV28; 7 nucleotides line up with TRBD1. CDR3 size: 14 residues. Per the germline V gene, CDR1 is MDHEN and CDR2 is SYDVKM. V lost 8 bases and J lost 4; bases outside the gene matches: 7. CDR3 loop: CASGQADLNEKLFF. The CDR3 nucleotides read TGTGCCAGCGGACAGGCGGACCTTAATGAAAAACTGTTTTTT.

The chain carries TRBV29-1 and TRBJ2-3, with D maybe TRBD1 (6 bases). The germline gives CDR1 SQVTM, CDR2 ANQGSEA. CDR3 length: 13 amino acids. The ends were cut back, 7 bases at V and 1 base at J, with 12 bases in the middle. CDR3 sequence: CSGLGAGTDTQYF. The CDR3 bases are TGCAGCGGTTTGGGGGCCGGCACAGATACGCAGTATTTT.

The chain combines TRBV3-1 (or the pseudogene TRBV3-2) with TRBJ2-1, with D possibly TRBD1 on 5 matching bases. From germline, CDR1 is LGHDT and CDR2 YNNKEL (reference sequence). The V end was cut by 4 bases, the J end by 9 bases, with 10 bases between. The CDR3 extends over 12 amino acids. The CDR3 DNA is TGTGCCAGCAGCCGGGGCGGAGTTGAGCAGTTCTTC. This codes for CASSRGGVEQFF.